This T cell receptor (beta chain) was captured in a study of T cells in narcolepsy. Overall study: Patients with NT1 or NT2 and healthy control donors were enrolled.

Details on this clone: Its specificity is unknown.

The assay was immunoSEQ multiplex PCR, and TCRdb's table has in-frame clones only and misses some. The table has approximately 32,000 clones, about four fifths seen once. V was shortened by 6 bases and J by 1 base, with 9 bases between the two germline ends. The germline V gene has CDR1 MNHEY and CDR2 SVGAGI. This CDR3 is built from 13 residues. The study's findings and limits: In some patient and control memory CD4+ samples, autoreactive clones were absent. Autoreactive clonotypes reportedly recurred in blood of same and different patients, not controls. Comparing one patient's CSF and blood CD4+ clonotypes highlighted HCRT- and TRIB2-specific autoreactive clonotypes.

The sequenced sample was CD45RA- memory CD4+ T cells from PBMCs. The chain couples TRBV6-5 to TRBJ1-1; D unclear. The TCR originated in a human donor with narcolepsy. CDR3 amino acids: CASRRRGNTEAFF. In nucleotides, the CDR3 is TGTGCCAGCAGACGACGGGGGAACACTGAAGCTTTCTTT.